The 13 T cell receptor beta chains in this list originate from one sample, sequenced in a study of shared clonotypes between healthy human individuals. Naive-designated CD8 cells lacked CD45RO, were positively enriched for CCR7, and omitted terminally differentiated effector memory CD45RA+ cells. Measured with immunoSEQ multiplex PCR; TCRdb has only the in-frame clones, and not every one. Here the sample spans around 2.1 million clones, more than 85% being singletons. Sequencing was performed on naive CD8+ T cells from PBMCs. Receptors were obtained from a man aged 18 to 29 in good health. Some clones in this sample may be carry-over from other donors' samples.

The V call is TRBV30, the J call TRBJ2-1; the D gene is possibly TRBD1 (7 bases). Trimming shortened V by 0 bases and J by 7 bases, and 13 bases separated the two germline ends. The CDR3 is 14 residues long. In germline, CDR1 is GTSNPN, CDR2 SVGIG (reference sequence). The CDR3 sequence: CAWSVGGGRNEQFF. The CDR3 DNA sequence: TGTGCCTGGAGTGTAGGAGGGGGCAGGAATGAGCAGTTCTTC.

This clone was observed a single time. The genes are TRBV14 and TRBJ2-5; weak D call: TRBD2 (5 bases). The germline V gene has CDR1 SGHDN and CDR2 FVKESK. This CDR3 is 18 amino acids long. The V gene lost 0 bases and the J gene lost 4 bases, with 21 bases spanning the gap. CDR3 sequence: CASSQEEGGYGIRETQYF. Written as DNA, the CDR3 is TGTGCCAGCAGCCAAGAAGAAGGAGGTTATGGGATTAGAGAGACCCAGTACTTC.

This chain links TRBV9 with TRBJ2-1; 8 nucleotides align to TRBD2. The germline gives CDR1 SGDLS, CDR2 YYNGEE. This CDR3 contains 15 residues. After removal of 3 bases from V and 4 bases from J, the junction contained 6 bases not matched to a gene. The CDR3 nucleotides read TGTGCCAGCAGCGACGGACTAGCACCGTACAATGAGCAGTTCTTC. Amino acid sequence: CASSDGLAPYNEQFF.

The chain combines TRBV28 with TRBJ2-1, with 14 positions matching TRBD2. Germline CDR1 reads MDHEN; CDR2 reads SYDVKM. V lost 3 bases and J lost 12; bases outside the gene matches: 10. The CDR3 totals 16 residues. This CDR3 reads CASSFRGLAGAWSQFF. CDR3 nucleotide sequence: TGTGCCAGCAGTTTCCGGGGACTAGCGGGAGCGTGGTCGCAGTTCTTC.

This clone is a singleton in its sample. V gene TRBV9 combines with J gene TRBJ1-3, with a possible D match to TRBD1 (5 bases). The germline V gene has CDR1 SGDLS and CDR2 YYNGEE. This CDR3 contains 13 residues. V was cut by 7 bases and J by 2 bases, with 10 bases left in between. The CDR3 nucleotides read TGTGCCAGCGGGGGTCTTACTGGAAACACCATATATTTT. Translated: CASGGLTGNTIYF. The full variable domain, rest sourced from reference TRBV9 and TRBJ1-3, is DSGVTQTPKHLITATGQRVTLRCSPRSGDLSVYWYQQSLDQGLQFLIQYYNGEERAKGNILERFSAQQFPDLHSELNLSSLELGDSALYFCASGGLTGNTIYFGEGSWLTVV.

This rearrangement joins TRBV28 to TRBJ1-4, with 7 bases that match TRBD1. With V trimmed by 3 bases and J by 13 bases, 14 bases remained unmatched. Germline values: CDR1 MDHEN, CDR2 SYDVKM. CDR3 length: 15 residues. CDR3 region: CASSLTMKGAEGLFF. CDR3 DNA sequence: TGTGCCAGCAGTTTGACCATGAAGGGGGCAGAGGGACTGTTTTTT.

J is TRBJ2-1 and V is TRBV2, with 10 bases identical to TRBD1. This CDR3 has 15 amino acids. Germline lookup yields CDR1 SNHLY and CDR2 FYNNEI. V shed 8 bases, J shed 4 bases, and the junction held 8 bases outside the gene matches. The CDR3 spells CASPGDRGPYNEQFF. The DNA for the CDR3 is TGTGCCAGCCCGGGGGACAGGGGACCTTACAATGAGCAGTTCTTC.

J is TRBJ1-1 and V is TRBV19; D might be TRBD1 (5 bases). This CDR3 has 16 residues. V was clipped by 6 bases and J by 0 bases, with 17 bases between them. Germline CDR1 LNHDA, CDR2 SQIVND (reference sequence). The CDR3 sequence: CASSRYSMGLNTEAFF. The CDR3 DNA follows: TGTGCCAGTAGCCGCTACTCGATGGGGCTGAACACTGAAGCTTTCTTT.

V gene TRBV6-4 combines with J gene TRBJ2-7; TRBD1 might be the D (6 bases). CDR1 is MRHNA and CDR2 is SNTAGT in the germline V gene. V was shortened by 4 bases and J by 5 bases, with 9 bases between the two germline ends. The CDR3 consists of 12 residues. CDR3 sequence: CASSVRGHEQYF. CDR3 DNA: TGTGCCAGCAGTGTCAGGGGTCACGAGCAGTACTTC.

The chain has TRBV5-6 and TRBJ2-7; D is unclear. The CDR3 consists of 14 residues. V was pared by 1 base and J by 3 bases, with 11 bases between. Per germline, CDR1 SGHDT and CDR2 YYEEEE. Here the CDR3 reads CASSLWRTNYEQYF. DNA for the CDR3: TGTGCCAGCAGCTTGTGGCGCACAAACTACGAGCAGTACTTC.

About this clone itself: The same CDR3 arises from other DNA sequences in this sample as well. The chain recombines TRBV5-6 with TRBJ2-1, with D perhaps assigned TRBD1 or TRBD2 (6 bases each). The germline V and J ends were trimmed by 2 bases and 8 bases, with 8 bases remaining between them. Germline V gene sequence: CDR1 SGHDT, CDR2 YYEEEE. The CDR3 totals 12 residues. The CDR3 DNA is TGTGCCAGCAGCTTAGGGGGGCATGAGCAGTTCTTC. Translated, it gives CASSLGGHEQFF. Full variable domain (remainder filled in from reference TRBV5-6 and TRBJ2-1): DAGVTQSPTHLIKTRGQQVTLRCSPKSGHDTVSWYQQALGQGPQFIFQYYEEEERQRGNFPDRFSGHQFPNYSSELNVNALLLGDSALYLCASSLGGHEQFFGPGTRLTVL.

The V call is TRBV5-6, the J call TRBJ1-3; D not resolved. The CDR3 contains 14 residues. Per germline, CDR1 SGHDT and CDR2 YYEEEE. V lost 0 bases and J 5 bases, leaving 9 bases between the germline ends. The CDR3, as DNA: TGTGCCAGCAGCTTGGCTCCCCTTAGAAACACCATATATTTT. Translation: CASSLAPLRNTIYF.

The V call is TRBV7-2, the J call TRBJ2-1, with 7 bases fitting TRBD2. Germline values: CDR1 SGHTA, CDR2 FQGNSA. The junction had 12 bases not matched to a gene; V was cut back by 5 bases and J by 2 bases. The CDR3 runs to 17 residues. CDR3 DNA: TGTGCCAGCAGCGACACGACTAGCTCATTAACCTACAATGAGCAGTTCTTC. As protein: CASSDTTSSLTYNEQFF.